These 16 T cell receptor beta chains originate from one sample sequenced in a study of monozygotic twins with inflammatory bowel disease. TCRdb reanalyzed the 5' RACE reads, giving one entry per CDR3 protein sequence and no DNA. Recorded for this sample: 300,000 to 400,000 distinct CDR3 sequences. Sequencing was carried out using blood. The receptors were sampled from a human donor with ulcerative colitis or Crohn's disease, or a healthy co-twin of an affected twin (not recorded which).

The chain is built from TRBV19 and TRBJ2-7; the D call from TCRdb, TRBD1, cannot be confirmed without DNA. The length of the CDR3 is 16 residues. Germline V gene sequence: CDR1 LNHDA, CDR2 SQIVND (reference sequence). The CDR3 loop reads CASSSPRTGGSYEQYF.

The chain carries TRBV4-1 and TRBJ1-3; TCRdb gives TRBD1 as the D gene, but with no DNA this cannot be confirmed. The CDR3 runs 16 residues. Germline CDR1 reads MGHRA; CDR2 reads YSYEKL. Here the CDR3 reads CASSQVGSGAGNTIYF.

The chain links TRBV11-3 to TRBJ2-2; TCRdb designates TRBD1, a call that cannot be tested without DNA. Per germline, CDR1 SGHNT and CDR2 YENEEA. This CDR3 has 15 amino acids. The CDR3 protein is CASTFLGRGTGELFF.

The J gene is TRBJ2-1, the V gene TRBV27; the D call from TCRdb, TRBD1, cannot be confirmed without DNA. Germline assignment: CDR1 MNHEY and CDR2 SMNVEV (reference sequence). The CDR3 sequence is 17 residues long. The chain's CDR3 is CASSDIYGQGALGEQFF.

The chain has TRBV7-8 and TRBJ2-5; without DNA, the TCRdb call of TRBD2 cannot be checked. From germline, CDR1 is SGHVS and CDR2 FQNEAQ. The CDR3 covers 14 residues. CDR3 in amino acids: CASIQRLDQETQYF.

The chain links TRBV24-1 to TRBJ2-3; TCRdb indicates TRBD2, and absent DNA this call remains unverified. The germline CDR1 and CDR2 sequences are KGHDR and SFDVKD. This CDR3 has 20 amino acids. CDR3 region: CATSDPHKFEDSGGTDTQYF.

This chain joins TRBV29-1 and TRBJ1-5; TCRdb names TRBD1, which stays unverified in the absence of DNA. Germline V gene lookup returns CDR1 SQVTM and CDR2 ANQGSEA. The CDR3 extends over 12 amino acids. The CDR3 protein is CSARDRGGSQHF.

The chain employs TRBV28 and TRBJ2-1; TCRdb returns TRBD1, unconfirmable since there is no DNA. CDR3 size: 15 residues. The V gene's germline CDR1 is MDHEN and CDR2 SYDVKM. Here the CDR3 reads CASSFLVQGRGEQFF.

CDR3 protein: CASSNVTPGQGDGYTF. The rearrangement joins TRBV21-1 to TRBJ1-2; the D gene TCRdb calls, TRBD1, cannot be checked with no DNA. TRBV21-1 is a pseudogene. The CDR3 loop spans 16 amino acids.

The genes are TRBV28 and TRBJ2-5; TCRdb picks TRBD2, but there is no DNA to check that call. The CDR3 contains 15 residues. Germline assignment: CDR1 MDHEN and CDR2 SYDVKM. The CDR3 here is CASSSSRGARETQYF.

The chain has TRBV7-9 and TRBJ1-2. Germline assignment: CDR1 SEHNR and CDR2 FQNEAQ (reference sequence). This CDR3 has 14 residues. The CDR3 reads CASSLAASNYGYTF.

The J gene is TRBJ2-2, the V gene TRBV7-9; the D gene TCRdb calls, TRBD1, cannot be checked with no DNA. The CDR3 sequence is 15 residues long. Germline V gives CDR1 SEHNR, CDR2 FQNEAQ (reference sequence). CDR3 residues: CASRDTGLNTGELFF. The full variable domain, with the rest looked up from reference TRBV7-9 and TRBJ2-2, is DTGVSQNPRHKITKRGQNVTFRCDPISEHNRLYWYRQTLGQGPEFLTYFQNEAQLEKSRLLSDRFSAERPKGSFSTLEIQRTEQGDSAMYLCASRDTGLNTGELFFGEGSRLTVL.

V gene TRBV7-2 combines with J gene TRBJ1-4; as DNA is missing, the TRBD1 call by TCRdb cannot be tested. This CDR3 has 14 residues. Germline values: CDR1 SGHTA, CDR2 FQGNSA. CDR3 amino acids: CASSLGQGSGKLFF.

The chain employs TRBV5-1 and TRBJ2-4. From germline, CDR1 is SGHRS and CDR2 YFSETQ. The CDR3 spans 14 residues. The CDR3: CASSLGGIGNIQYF. The entire variable domain, with the rest obtained from reference TRBV5-1 and TRBJ2-4, is as follows: KAGVTQTPRYLIKTRGQQVTLSCSPISGHRSVSWYQQTPGQGLQFLFEYFSETQRNKGNFPGRFSGRQFSNSRSEMNVSTLELGDSALYLCASSLGGIGNIQYFGAGTRLSVL.

V gene TRBV20-1 combines with J gene TRBJ1-1; TCRdb proposes TRBD1, but this gene call is untestable without DNA. The CDR3 spans 13 residues. Germline CDR1 is DFQATT and CDR2 is SNEGSKA (reference sequence). The CDR3 loop is CSARGRTGTTAFF.

The chain couples TRBV12-3 or TRBV12-4 to TRBJ2-1. The CDR3 loop spans 14 amino acids. The CDR3 is CASSFNPNYNEQFF.